This T cell receptor beta chain was identified during a study of T cells in Graves' hyperthyroidism and ophthalmopathy. In this sample, this clonotype turned up many times. The antigen is unknown. The investigators amplified TCR beta CDR3 regions from RNA transcripts. The TCR CDR3 was amplified in a first-round RT-PCR using the HTBI primer set. MiXCR, run by TCRdb on the multiplex PCR reads, gives a single entry per CDR3 protein. The sample gives more than 500,000 distinct CDR3 sequences, about 14% of which show up once; approximately 15% is in the top ten. With a duration under 2 months, the hyperthyroidism was newly diagnosed in patients aged 18 to 65. Fresh 10 ml peripheral blood yielded PBMCs. Overall study results and limits: Expanded thyroid clonotypes (above 0.001) were mostly also found in blood. Ophthalmopathy could be told apart from stable hyperthyroidism with a 13 V-J model.

Material: blood. This receptor was taken from a woman between 40 and 50 years old with Graves' hyperthyroidism.

The CDR3 here is CASSLWKGAGNTIYF. The CDR3 DNA reads as TGTGCCAGCAGTTTATGGAAGGGGGCTGGAAACACCATATATTTT. This rearrangement joins TRBV27 to TRBJ1-3; perhaps TRBD1 as D (6 bases). Germline V gene sequence: CDR1 MNHEY, CDR2 SMNVEV (reference sequence). The CDR3 runs to 15 residues. Trimming left V 1 base short and J 2 bases short, with 9 bases between.